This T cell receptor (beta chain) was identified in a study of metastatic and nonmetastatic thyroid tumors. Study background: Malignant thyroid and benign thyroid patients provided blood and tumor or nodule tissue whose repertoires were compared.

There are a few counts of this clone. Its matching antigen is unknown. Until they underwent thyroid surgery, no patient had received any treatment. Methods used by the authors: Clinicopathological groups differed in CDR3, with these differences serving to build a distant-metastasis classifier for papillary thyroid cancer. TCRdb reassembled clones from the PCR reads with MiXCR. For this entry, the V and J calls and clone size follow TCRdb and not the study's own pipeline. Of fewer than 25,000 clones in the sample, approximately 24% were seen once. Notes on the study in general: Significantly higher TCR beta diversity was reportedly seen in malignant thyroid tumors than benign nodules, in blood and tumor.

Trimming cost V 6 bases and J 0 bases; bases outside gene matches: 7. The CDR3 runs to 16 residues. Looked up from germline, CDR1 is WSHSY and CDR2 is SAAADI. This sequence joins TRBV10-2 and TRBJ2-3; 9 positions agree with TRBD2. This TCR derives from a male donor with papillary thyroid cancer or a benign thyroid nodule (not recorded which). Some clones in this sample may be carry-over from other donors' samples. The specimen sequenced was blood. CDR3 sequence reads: CASRGLAGPSTDTQYF. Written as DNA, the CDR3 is TGCGCCAGCAGGGGACTAGCCGGACCTAGCACAGATACGCAGTATTTT.